The present T cell receptor (beta chain) was sequenced within a study of early T cells in non-severe SARS-CoV-2 infection. Looking at the study overall: Chains were not paired, and sequencing was done on bulk RNA from unsorted whole blood.

V was shortened by 3 bases and J by 2 bases, with 6 bases between the two germline ends. The CDR3 runs to 13 residues. CDR1 and CDR2 from the germline V gene are SGHVS and FNYEAQ. This clonotype appeared a few times. Antigen: not known. Study results and limitations: Matching against VDJdb likely underestimated virus-specific expansions, favoring anti-spike CD8.

Individual cDNA molecules each received unique molecular identifiers attached to them. Each CDR3 protein is one row after TCRdb ran MiXCR on the 5' RACE reads. This sample yields around 30,000 distinct CDR3 sequences, of which roughly 5% are seen a single time; more than 10% belongs to the top ten. The chain couples TRBV7-6 to TRBJ2-3; D is uncertain. This TCR came from an adult who was a healthcare worker with PCR-confirmed SARS-CoV-2 infection or an uninfected control (not recorded which). What was sequenced was whole blood. The chain's CDR3 is CASSFVATDTQYF. The DNA for the CDR3 is TGTGCCAGCAGCTTTGTAGCCACAGATACGCAGTATTTT.